This T cell receptor (beta chain) appears in the sequencing data of a study of blood T cell repertoires in COVID-19. The V gene's germline CDR1 is PRHDT and CDR2 FYEKMQ (reference sequence). The V gene end was trimmed by 4 bases and the J gene end by 2 bases; junction bases not matched to a gene: 10. The CDR3 spans 16 residues. Using immunoSEQ multiplex PCR, the repertoire was profiled, and TCRdb retains in-frame clones only, with some absent. The data show 300,000 to 350,000 clones, around 90% seen once. Sequenced material: peripheral blood. The genes are TRBV13 and TRBJ1-1, with 7 bases aligning to TRBD1. This TCR was sampled from a man in his thirties or forties with COVID-19, enrolled during active disease. DNA of the CDR3: TGTGCCAGCAGCTCGGATGGGACAGACATTAACACTGAAGCTTTCTTT. This translates into CASSSDGTDINTEAFF.